A single T cell receptor (beta chain) is shown here with its context. Its target is not known. This table comes from immunoSEQ multiplex PCR, and its TCRdb copy is limited to in-frame clones, with some not included. The profile shows 65,000 or so clones, 85% to 95% of them singletons. CDR3 size: 13 residues. CDR1 and CDR2 (germline): ENHRY, SYGVKD. With 2 bases removed from V and 7 bases from J, the gap between germline ends came to 12 bases. The data were obtained in a study of cytomegalovirus exposure and HLA in healthy donors. Points from the study as a whole: Cytomegalovirus-associated status was assigned to around 160 TCR beta chains.

The sequenced sample consisted of PBMCs. The TCR comes from a man aged 18 to 29 in good health and CMV-seropositive. The gene calls are TRBV10-3 and TRBJ2-7; D may be TRBD2 (5 bases). CDR3 nucleotides: TGTGCCATCAGTGAGGGCGGGTCTAGGGAGCAGTACTTC. This encodes CAISEGGSREQYF.